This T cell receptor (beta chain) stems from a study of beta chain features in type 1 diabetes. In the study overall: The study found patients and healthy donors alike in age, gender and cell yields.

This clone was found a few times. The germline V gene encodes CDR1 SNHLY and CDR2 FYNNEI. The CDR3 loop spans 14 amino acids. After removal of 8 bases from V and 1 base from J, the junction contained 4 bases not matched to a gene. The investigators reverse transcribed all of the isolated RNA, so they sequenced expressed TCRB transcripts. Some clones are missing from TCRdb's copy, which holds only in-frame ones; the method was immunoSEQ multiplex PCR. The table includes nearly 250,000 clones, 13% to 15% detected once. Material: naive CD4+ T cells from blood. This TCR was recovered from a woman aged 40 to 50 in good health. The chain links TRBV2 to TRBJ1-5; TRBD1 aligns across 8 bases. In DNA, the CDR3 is TGTGCCAGCGGGGGGACAGGCAGCAATCAGCCCCAGCATTTT. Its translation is CASGGTGSNQPQHF. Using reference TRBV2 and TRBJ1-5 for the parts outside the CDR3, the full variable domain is EPEVTQTPSHQVTQMGQEVILRCVPISNHLYFYWYRQILGQKVEFLVSFYNNEISEKSEIFDDQFSVERPDGSNFTLKIRSTKLEDSAMYFCASGGTGSNQPQHFGDGTRLSIL.